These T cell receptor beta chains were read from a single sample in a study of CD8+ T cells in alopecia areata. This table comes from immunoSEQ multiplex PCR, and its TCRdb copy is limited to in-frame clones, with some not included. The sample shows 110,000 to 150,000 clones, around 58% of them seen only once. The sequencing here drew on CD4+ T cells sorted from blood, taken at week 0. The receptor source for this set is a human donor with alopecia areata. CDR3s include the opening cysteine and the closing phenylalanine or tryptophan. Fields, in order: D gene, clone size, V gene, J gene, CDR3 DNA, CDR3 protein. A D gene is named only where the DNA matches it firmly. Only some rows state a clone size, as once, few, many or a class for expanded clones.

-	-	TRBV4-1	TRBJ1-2	TGCGCCAGCAGCCCCGACAGTTCCTATGGCTACACCTTC	CASSPDSSYGYTF
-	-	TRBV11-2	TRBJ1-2	TGTGCCAGCAGCGCCGAGGGACGCCTAGCTAACTATGGCTACACCTTC	CASSAEGRLANYGYTF
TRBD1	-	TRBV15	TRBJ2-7	TGTGCCACCAGCAGAGATGGACAGGGCTCCTACGAGCAGTACTTC	CATSRDGQGSYEQYF
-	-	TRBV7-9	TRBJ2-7	TGTGCCAGCAGCGTAGGGACGGAGCAGTACTTC	CASSVGTEQYF
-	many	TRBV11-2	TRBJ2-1	TGTGCCAGCAGCCCGGAGGGTGAGCAGTTCTTC	CASSPEGEQFF
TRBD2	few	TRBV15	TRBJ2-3	TGTGCCACCAGCAACGGACTAGCGGGCAAGGCAGATACGCAGTATTTT	CATSNGLAGKADTQYF
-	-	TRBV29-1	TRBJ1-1	TGCAGCGTTGCACGCTCATTAGACAGCCTAGGAAGCACTGAAGCTTTCTTT	CSVARSLDSLGSTEAFF
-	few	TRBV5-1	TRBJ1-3	TGCGCCAGCATGGACCCCAGGGCTGGAAACACCATATATTTT	CASMDPRAGNTIYF
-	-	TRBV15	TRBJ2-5	TGTGCCACCAGCAGAGATGTGGGGGTTGGGGAGACCCAGTACTTC	CATSRDVGVGETQYF
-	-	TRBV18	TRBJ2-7	TGTGCCAGCTCACGACCCGGTGGCCAACGATCGGGGGAGCAGTACTTC	CASSRPGGQRSGEQYF
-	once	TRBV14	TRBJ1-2	TGTGCCAGCAGCCAAGGGAGGGGCGGCTACACCTTC	CASSQGRGGYTF
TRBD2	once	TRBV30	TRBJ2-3	TGTGCCTGGACTCCTCTAGCGGAGGGGACAGATACGCAGTATTTT	CAWTPLAEGTDTQYF
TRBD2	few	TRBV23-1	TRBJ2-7	TGCGCCAGCAGTCAATCAGAACTAGCGGGCTACTACGAGCAGTACTTC	CASSQSELAGYYEQYF
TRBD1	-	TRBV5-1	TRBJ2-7	TGCGCCAGCAGCTTGGGGGGACAGGGCTACGAGCAGTACTTC	CASSLGGQGYEQYF
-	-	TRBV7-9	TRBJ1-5	TGTGCCAGCAGCCAAGCAGGAAATCAGCCCCAGCATTTT	CASSQAGNQPQHF
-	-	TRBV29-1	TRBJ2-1	TGCAGCGTTGGAGGTGGGGGGCATGAGTACAATGAGCAGTTCTTC	CSVGGGGHEYNEQFF
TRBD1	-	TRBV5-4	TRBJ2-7	TGTGCCAGCACCGCCTCGGCCGGGACAGGGGGTATCGAGCAGTACTTC	CASTASAGTGGIEQYF
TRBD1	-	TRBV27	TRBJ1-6	TGTGCCAGCAGTTGGGACAGGGTTGGTTCACCCCTCCACTTT	CASSWDRVGSPLHF
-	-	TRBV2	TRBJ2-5	TGTGCCAGCAAGTACCAAGAGACCCAGTACTTC	CASKYQETQYF
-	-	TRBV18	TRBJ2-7	TGTGCCAGCTCACCTGGTGCCTCCTACGAGCAGTACTTC	CASSPGASYEQYF
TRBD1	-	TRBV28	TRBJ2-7	TGTGCCAGCAGTTTAAACAGGGGACCGACCTACGAGCAGTACTTC	CASSLNRGPTYEQYF
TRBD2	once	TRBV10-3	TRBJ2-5	TGTGCCATCAGCGGATTAGCGGGGGGCACAGAGACCCAGTACTTC	CAISGLAGGTETQYF
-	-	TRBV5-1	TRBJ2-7	TGCGCCAGCAGCTTGGATGAAACAGGCGAGCAGTACTTC	CASSLDETGEQYF
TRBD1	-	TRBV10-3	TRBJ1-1	TGTGCCATCAGGCCGACAGGGGTGGGCACTGAAGCTTTCTTT	CAIRPTGVGTEAFF
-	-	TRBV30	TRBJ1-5	TGTGCCTGGTCTCCGGGAGATCCTCAGCCCCAGCATTTT	CAWSPGDPQPQHF
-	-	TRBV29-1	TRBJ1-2	TGCAGCGTCGAGGGGTGGAACTATGGCTACACCTTC	CSVEGWNYGYTF
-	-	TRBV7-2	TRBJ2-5	TGTGCCAGCAGCTTAAACAGACAAGAGACCCAGTACTTC	CASSLNRQETQYF
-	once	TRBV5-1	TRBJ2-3	TGCGCCAGCAGCCCAGGGACGGACTTTAGCACAGATACGCAGTATTTT	CASSPGTDFSTDTQYF
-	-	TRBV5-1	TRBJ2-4	TGCGCCAGCAGCTTGGGAGGCTCCCCGGACATTCAGTACTTC	CASSLGGSPDIQYF
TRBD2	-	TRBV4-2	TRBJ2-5	TGTGCCAGCTCCCGGGATGGTAGCGGGGGGTACCAAGAGACCCAGTACTTC	CASSRDGSGGYQETQYF
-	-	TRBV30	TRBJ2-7	TGTGCCTGGAGTGTACACCGGTACGAGCAGTACTTC	CAWSVHRYEQYF
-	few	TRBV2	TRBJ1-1	TGTGCCAGCAAAATCGGCAGAGCTGAAGCTTTCTTT	CASKIGRAEAFF
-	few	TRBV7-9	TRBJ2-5	TGTGCCAGCAGCTTAGTGGGCCTGGGGGAGACCCAGTACTTC	CASSLVGLGETQYF
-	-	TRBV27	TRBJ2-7	TGTGCCAGCAGGATATCTGGGGTGACCTACGAGCAGTACTTC	CASRISGVTYEQYF
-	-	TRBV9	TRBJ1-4	TGTGCCAGCAGCGTAGCGTCAACATTCGGGGAAAAACTGTTTTTT	CASSVASTFGEKLFF
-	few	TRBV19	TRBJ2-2	TGTGCCAGTAGTAAGCCCGACACCGGGGAGCTGTTTTTT	CASSKPDTGELFF
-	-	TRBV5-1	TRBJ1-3	TGCGCCAGCAGCTTGGAAGGGGTAAAAGGAGACACCATATATTTT	CASSLEGVKGDTIYF
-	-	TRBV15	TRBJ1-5	TGTGCCACCAGCCCCTCGGATGGTAATCAGCCCCAGCATTTT	CATSPSDGNQPQHF
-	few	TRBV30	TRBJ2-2	TGTGCCTGGAATACGGGGCTACCCACCGGGGAGCTGTTTTTT	CAWNTGLPTGELFF
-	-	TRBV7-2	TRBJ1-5	TGTGCCAGCAGCTTATTGGCAGCTTGGCGGCCCCAGCATTTT	CASSLLAAWRPQHF
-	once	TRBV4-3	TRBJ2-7	TGCGCCAGCAGCCAAGATCGAGAGTTCTACGAGCAGTACTTC	CASSQDREFYEQYF
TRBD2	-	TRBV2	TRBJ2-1	TGTGCCAGCTCCGGGGACTATATTCCTCCTGAGCAGTTCTTC	CASSGDYIPPEQFF
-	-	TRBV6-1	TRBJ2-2	TGTGCCAGCAGTGAAGCAAGAGCCACCGGGGAGCTGTTTTTT	CASSEARATGELFF
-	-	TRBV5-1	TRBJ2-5	TGCGCCAGCAGCTTGGGGGGCGCGTACCAAGAGACCCAGTACTTC	CASSLGGAYQETQYF
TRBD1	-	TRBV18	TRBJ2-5	TGTGCCAGCTCACTTAACAGGGGCAACCAAGAGACCCAGTACTTC	CASSLNRGNQETQYF
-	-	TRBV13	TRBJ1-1	TGTGCCAGCAGCTTAAGGCTCACAGGGAAGAACACTGAAGCTTTCTTT	CASSLRLTGKNTEAFF
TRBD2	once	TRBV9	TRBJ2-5	TGTGCCAGCAGCGTAGGAGGAGCGGGGGGAGTGGAGACCCAGTACTTC	CASSVGGAGGVETQYF
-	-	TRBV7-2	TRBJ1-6	TGTGCCAGCCACCGCAGGTCCTATAATTCACCCCTCCACTTT	CASHRRSYNSPLHF
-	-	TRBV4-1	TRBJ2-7	TGCGCCAGCAGCCAGGGGGGGACAGGTTCCCCTCGGGAGCAGTACTTC	CASSQGGTGSPREQYF
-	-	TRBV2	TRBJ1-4	TGTGCCAGCAGGGCAGGGGAGGAAAAACTGTTTTTT	CASRAGEEKLFF
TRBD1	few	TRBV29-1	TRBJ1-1	TGCAGCTACGGACAGGGGGTCACTGAAGCTTTCTTT	CSYGQGVTEAFF
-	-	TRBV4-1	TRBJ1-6	TGCGCCAGCAGCCAGGGGTCAACGCGGGACCTAAATTCACCCCTCCACTTT	CASSQGSTRDLNSPLHF
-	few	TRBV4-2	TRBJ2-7	TGTGCCAGCAGCCAAGGGACGGGGAGCCGGCACGAGCAGTACTTC	CASSQGTGSRHEQYF
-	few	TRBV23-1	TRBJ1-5	TGCGCCAGCAGTCAATCCGGGGCAGGGCATCAGCCCCAGCATTTT	CASSQSGAGHQPQHF
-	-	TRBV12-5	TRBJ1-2	TGTGCTAGTGGTTGGGACGGTTATGGCTACACCTTC	CASGWDGYGYTF
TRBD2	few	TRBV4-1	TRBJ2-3	TGCGCCAGCAGCCAAGATCCTAGCGGGCGTGTGGATACGCAGTATTTT	CASSQDPSGRVDTQYF